This TCR beta chain is drawn from a study of tumor and adjacent non-tumor tissue in lung cancer. Overall study context: Patients were aged 31 to 76, ten or so men and about five women, stage I to III. Study conclusions and caveats: In normal lung, the top 100 clones were significantly more dominant than in tumor. Compared with tumor, normal lung showed significantly lower TCR diversity.

Three rounds of nested PCR, following a modified ARM-PCR protocol, produced the TCRbeta library. TCRdb processed the multiplex PCR reads anew with MiXCR; each CDR3 protein has one entry. The data hold around 79,000 distinct CDR3 sequences, with approximately 72% observed a single time. This clonotype was counted only a few times. Its antigen is currently unknown. A read error may account for a junction end that differs from germline. RNA was extracted from bulk tissue without any cell sorting. Between August and November 2014, newly diagnosed, chemotherapy-naive lung cancer patients underwent thoracic surgery in China. CDR1 and CDR2 (germline): ENHRY, SYGVKD. The CDR3 loop spans 12 amino acids.

The sequencing input was lung tumor tissue. This TCR derives from a woman in her thirties or forties with non-small cell lung cancer. This rearrangement joins TRBV10-3 to TRBJ2-5; tentatively, D is TRBD1 (6 bases). This chain's CDR3 is CAIGQYQETQYF. The CDR3 bases are TGTGCCATCGGACAGTACCAGGAGACCCAGTACTTC.